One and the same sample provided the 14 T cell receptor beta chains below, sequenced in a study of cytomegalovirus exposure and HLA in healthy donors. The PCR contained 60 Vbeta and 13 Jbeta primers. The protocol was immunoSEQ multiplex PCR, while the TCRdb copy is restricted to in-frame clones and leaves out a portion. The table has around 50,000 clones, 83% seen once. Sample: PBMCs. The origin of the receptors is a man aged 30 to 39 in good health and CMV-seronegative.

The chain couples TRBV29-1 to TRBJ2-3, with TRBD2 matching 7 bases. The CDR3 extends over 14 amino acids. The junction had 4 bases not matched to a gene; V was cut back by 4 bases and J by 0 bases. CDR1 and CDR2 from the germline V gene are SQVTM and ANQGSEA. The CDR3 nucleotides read TGCAGCGTTGTTTGGCGGGGGAGCACAGATACGCAGTATTTT. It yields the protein CSVVWRGSTDTQYF.

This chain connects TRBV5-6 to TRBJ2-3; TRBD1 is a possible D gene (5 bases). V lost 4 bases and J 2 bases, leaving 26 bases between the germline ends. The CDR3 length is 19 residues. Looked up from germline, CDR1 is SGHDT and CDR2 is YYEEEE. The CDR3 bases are TGTGCCAGCAGCCCCAGGGTGGGGTTGAATCTACTAAACACAGATACGCAGTATTTT. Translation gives CASSPRVGLNLLNTDTQYF.

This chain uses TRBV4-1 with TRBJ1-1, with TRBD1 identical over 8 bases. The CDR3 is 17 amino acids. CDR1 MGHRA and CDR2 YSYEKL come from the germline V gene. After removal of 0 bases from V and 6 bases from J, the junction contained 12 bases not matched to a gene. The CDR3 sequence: CASSQDPGQGSRAEAFF. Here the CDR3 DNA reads TGCGCCAGCAGCCAAGATCCCGGACAGGGAAGCAGGGCTGAAGCTTTCTTT.

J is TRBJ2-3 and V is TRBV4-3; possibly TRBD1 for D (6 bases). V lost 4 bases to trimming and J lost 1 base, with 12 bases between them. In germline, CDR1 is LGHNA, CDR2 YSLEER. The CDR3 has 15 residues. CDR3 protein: CASSPTGTRTDTQYF. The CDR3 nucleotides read TGCGCCAGCAGCCCGACAGGTACCCGCACAGATACGCAGTATTTT.

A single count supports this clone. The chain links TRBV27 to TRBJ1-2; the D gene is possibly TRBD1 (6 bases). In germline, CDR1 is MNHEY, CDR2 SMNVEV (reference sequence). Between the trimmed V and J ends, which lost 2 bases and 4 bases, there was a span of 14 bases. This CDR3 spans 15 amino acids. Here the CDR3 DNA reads TGTGCCAGCAGTTTAGGAGAGGGGGGGATCTATGGCTACACCTTC. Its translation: CASSLGEGGIYGYTF.

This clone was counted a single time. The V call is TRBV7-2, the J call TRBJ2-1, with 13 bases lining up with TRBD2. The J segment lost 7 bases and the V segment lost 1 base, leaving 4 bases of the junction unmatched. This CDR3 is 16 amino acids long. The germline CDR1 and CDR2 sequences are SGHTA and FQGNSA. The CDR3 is CASSLGGTSGDNEQFF. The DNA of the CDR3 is TGTGCCAGCAGCTTAGGGGGGACTAGCGGGGATAATGAGCAGTTCTTC.

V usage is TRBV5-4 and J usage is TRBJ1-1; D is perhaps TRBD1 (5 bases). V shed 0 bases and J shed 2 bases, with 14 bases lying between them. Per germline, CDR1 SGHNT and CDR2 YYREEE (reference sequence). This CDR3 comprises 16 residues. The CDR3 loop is CASSLGLDRANTEAFF. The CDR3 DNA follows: TGTGCCAGCAGCTTGGGGCTCGACAGAGCTAACACTGAAGCTTTCTTT.

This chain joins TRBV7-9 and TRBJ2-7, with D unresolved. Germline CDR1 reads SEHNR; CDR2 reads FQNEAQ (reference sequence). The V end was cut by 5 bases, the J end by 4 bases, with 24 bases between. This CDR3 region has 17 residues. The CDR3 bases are TGTGCCAGCAGCCCCCCTTTAGAAGGCGGCCTGGCATACGAGCAGTACTTC. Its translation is CASSPPLEGGLAYEQYF.

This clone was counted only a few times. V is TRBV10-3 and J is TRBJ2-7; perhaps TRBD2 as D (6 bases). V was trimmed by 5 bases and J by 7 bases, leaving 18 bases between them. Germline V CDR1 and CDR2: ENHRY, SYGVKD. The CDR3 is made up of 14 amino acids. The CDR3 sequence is CAISSRDSRVEQYF. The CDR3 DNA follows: TGTGCCATCAGTTCCCGGGACTCCAGGGTGGAGCAGTACTTC.

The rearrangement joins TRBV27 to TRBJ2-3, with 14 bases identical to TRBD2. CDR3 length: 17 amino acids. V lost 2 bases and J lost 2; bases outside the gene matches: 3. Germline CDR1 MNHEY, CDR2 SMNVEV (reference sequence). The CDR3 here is CASSLQGLAGATDTQYF. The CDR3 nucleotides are TGTGCCAGCAGTTTACAGGGACTAGCGGGAGCCACAGATACGCAGTATTTT.

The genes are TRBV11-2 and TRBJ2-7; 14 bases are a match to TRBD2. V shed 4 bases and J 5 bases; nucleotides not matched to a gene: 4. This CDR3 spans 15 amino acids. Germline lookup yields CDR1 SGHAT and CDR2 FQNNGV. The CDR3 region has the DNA TGTGCCAGCAGCTCCTCGGGACTAGCGGGAGACGAGCAGTACTTC. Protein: CASSSSGLAGDEQYF.

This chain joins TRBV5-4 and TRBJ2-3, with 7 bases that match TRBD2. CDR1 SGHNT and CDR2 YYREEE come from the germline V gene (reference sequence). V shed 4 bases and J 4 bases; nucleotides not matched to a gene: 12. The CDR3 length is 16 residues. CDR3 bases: TGTGCCAGCAGCCTCCCGAAGGCGGGAGAAGCAGATACGCAGTATTTT. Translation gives CASSLPKAGEADTQYF. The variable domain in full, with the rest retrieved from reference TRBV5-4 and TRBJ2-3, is ETGVTQSPTHLIKTRGQQVTLRCSSQSGHNTVSWYQQALGQGPQFIFQYYREEENGRGNFPPRFSGLQFPNYSSELNVNALELDDSALYLCASSLPKAGEADTQYFGPGTRLTVL.

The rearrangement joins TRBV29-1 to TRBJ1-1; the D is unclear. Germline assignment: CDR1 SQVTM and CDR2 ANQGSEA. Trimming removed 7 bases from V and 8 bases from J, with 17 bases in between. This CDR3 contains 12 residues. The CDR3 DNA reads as TGCAGCGCGTCCCAAGGAGGCAGGGAAGCTTTCTTT. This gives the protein CSASQGGREAFF.

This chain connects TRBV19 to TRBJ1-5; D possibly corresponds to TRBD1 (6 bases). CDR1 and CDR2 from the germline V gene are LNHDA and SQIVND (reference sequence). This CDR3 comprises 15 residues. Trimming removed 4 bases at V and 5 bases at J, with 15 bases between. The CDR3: CASSTHPRGDQPQHF. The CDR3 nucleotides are TGTGCCAGTAGTACACACCCCAGGGGAGATCAGCCCCAGCATTTT.